The rows below give T cell receptor beta chains drawn from one sample of a study of blood T cell repertoires in COVID-19. Sequenced by immunoSEQ multiplex PCR; TCRdb stores in-frame clones only, minus some. This sample yields 200,000 to 300,000 clones, of which around 88% are seen a single time; about 2% belongs to the top ten. The sequencing input was peripheral blood. These receptors originate from a man aged 25 to 40 with active or convalescent COVID-19. Each CDR3 is given with its conserved first and last residue. D genes are given only for firm matches. A row's size may be missing; if present it is once, few, many or a size class.

TRBJ1-2 - 13 TRBV4-3 - TGCGCCAGCAGCTACCAGGGTAGCTATGGCTACACCTTC CASSYQGSYGYTF
TRBJ2-7 once 16 TRBV6-2/TRBV6-3 TRBD2 TGTGCCAGCAGTTGGATCAGCGGGGGGGAACCCTACGAGCAGTACTTC CASSWISGGEPYEQYF
TRBJ2-3 - 19 TRBV7-9 TRBD2 TGTGCCAGCAGCTTAGGGGCTACGCGGGGGGCGGTGAGCACAGATACGCAGTATTTT CASSLGATRGAVSTDTQYF
TRBJ1-1 - 12 TRBV5-1 - TGCGCCAGCAGTCTTGAGACAAGTAAAGCTTTCTTT CASSLETSKAFF
TRBJ1-1 - 15 TRBV5-6 TRBD1 TGTGCCAGCAGCTTGGGGACAGGGGAGGGCACTGAAGCTTTCTTT CASSLGTGEGTEAFF
TRBJ2-7 - 14 TRBV2 TRBD1 TGTGCCAGCAGTCGGGGACAGGGAGTATACGAGCAGTACTTC CASSRGQGVYEQYF
TRBJ1-2 once 14 TRBV13 TRBD1 TGTGCCAGCAGCTTCATACAGGGGGACGATGGCTACACCTTC CASSFIQGDDGYTF
TRBJ2-7 few 13 TRBV5-4 TRBD1 TGTGCCAGCAGCACCAACACAGGGGACGAGCAGTACTTC CASSTNTGDEQYF
TRBJ1-1 once 14 TRBV24-1 - TGTGCCACCAGTGACCTGACAGTAAACACTGAAGCTTTCTTT CATSDLTVNTEAFF
TRBJ1-2 - 15 TRBV6-5 TRBD1 TGTGCCAGCGGGTCCGGGACAGGGGGCACCTATGGCTACACCTTC CASGSGTGGTYGYTF